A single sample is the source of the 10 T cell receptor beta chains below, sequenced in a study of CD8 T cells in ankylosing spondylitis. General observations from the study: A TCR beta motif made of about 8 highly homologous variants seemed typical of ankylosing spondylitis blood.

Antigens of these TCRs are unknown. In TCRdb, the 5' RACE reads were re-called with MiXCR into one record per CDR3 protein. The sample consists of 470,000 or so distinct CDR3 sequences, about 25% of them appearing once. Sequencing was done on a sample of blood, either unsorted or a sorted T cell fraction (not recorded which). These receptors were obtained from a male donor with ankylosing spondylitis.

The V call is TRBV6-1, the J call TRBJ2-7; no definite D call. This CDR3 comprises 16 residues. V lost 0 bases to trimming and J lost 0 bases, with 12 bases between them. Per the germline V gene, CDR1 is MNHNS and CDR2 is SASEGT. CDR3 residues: CASSEASARSSYEQYF. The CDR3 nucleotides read TGTGCCAGCAGTGAAGCGTCGGCGCGAAGCTCCTACGAGCAGTACTTC.

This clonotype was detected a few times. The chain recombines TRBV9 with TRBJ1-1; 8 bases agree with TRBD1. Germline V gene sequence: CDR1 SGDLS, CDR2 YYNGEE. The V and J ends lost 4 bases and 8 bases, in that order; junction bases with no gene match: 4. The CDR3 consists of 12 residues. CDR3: CASSRTGIEAFF. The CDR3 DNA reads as TGTGCCAGCAGCCGGACAGGGATCGAAGCTTTCTTT.

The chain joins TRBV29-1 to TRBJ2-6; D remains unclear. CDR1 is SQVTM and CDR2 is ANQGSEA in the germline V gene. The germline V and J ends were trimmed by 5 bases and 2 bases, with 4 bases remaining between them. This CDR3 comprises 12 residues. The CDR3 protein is CSVKAGANVLTF. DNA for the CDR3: TGCAGCGTTAAAGCTGGGGCCAACGTCCTGACTTTC.

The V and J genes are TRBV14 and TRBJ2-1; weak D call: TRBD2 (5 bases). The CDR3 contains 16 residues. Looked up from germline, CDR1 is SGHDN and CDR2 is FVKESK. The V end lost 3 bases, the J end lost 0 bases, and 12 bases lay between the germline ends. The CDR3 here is CASSQKEASSYNEQFF. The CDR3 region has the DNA TGTGCCAGCAGCCAGAAGGAGGCTAGCTCCTACAATGAGCAGTTCTTC.

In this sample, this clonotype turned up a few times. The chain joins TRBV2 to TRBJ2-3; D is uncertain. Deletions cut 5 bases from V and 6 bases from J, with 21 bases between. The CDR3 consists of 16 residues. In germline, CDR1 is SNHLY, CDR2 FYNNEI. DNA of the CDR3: TGTGCCAGCAGTCCCCAAAGATCGGGCCAAGGGGATACGCAGTATTTT. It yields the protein CASSPQRSGQGDTQYF.

The CDR3 protein is CACQTQGGRGYTF. The CDR3 bases are TGTGCCTGCCAAACCCAGGGTGGAAGAGGCTACACCTTC. The chain joins TRBV30 to TRBJ1-2; tentative D call: TRBD1 (5 bases). CDR1 is GTSNPN, CDR2 SVGIG, per germline (reference sequence). This CDR3 contains 13 residues. The V end was cut by 6 bases, the J end by 8 bases, with 19 bases between.

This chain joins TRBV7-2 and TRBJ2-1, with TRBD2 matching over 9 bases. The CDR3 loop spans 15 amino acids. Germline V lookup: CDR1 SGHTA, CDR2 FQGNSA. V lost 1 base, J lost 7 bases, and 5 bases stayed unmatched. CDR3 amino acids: CASSLEAGGENEQFF. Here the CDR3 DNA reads TGTGCCAGCAGCTTAGAGGCGGGAGGGGAGAATGAGCAGTTCTTC.

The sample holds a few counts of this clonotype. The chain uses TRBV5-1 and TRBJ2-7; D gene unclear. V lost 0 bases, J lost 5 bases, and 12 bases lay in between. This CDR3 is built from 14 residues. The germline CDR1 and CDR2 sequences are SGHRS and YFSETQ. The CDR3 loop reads CASSLGGLDDEQYV. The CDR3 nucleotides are TGCGCCAGCAGCTTGGGAGGCCTAGACGACGAGCAGTACGTC.

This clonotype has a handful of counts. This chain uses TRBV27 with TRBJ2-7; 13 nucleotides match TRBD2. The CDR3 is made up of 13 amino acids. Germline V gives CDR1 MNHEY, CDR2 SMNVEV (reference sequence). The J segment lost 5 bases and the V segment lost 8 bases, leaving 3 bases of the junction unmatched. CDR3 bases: TGTGCCAGCGGACTAGCGGGAGTTCACGAGCAGTACTTC. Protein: CASGLAGVHEQYF.

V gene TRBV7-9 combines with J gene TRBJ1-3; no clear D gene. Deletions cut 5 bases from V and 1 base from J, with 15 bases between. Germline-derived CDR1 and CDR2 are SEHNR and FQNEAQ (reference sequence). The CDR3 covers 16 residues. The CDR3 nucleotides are TGTGCCAGCAGCCACCAGAGCAGTCGGTCTGGAAACACCATATATTTT. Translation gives CASSHQSSRSGNTIYF. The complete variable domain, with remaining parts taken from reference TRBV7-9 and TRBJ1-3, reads DTGVSQNPRHKITKRGQNVTFRCDPISEHNRLYWYRQTLGQGPEFLTYFQNEAQLEKSRLLSDRFSAERPKGSFSTLEIQRTEQGDSAMYLCASSHQSSRSGNTIYFGEGSWLTVV.